Sequencing of this T cell receptor beta chain was carried out in a study of radiotherapy plus CTLA-4 blockade in lung cancer. Across the whole study: An objective response was seen in under 20% of patients, and disease control in around 31%. Study outcomes and limitations: It was early blood T cell clone dynamics, with interferon-beta, that reportedly best predicted response. Blood-borne expansion of tumor-derived TCR clones followed radiotherapy plus ipilimumab.

With regard to this clone: The antigen is unknown.

Focal radiation was given together with CTLA-4 blockade (ipilimumab) to patients with chemo-refractory metastatic non-small-cell lung cancer. Repertoires were generated with immunoSEQ multiplex PCR, while TCRdb's copy carries only in-frame clones and drops some. The sample lists 70,000 to 90,000 clones; roughly four fifths were seen once. The CDR3 extends over 16 amino acids. Deletions cut 4 bases from V and 1 base from J, with 16 bases between. Germline values: CDR1 LNHDA, CDR2 SQIVND (reference sequence). The chain combines TRBV19 with TRBJ2-5, with D maybe TRBD1 (6 bases). This specimen was peripheral blood, taken from a patient treated with radiotherapy plus ipilimumab. The TCR sequence derives from a human donor with non-small cell lung cancer who had stable disease on radiotherapy plus ipilimumab. The chain's CDR3 is CASSNRDNQFQETQYF. CDR3 nucleotides: TGTGCCAGTAGTAACCGGGACAACCAGTTCCAAGAGACCCAGTACTTC.